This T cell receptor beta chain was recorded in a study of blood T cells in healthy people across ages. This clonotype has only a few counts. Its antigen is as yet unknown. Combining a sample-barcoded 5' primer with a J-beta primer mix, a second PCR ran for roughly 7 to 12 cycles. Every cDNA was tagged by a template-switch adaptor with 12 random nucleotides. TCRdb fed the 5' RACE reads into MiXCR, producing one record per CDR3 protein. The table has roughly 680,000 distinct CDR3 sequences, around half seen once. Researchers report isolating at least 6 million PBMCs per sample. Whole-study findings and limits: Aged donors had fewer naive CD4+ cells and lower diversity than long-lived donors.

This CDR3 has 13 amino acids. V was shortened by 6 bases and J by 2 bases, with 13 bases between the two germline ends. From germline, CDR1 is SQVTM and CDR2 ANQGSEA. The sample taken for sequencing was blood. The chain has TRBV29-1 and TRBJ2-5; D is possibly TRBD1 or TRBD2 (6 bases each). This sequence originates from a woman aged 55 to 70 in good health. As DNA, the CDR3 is TGCAGCGTAGGAGGGACACTTCAAGAGACCCAGTACTTC. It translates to CSVGGTLQETQYF.